A selection of T cell receptor beta chains follows, all from one sample in a study of early T cells in non-severe SARS-CoV-2 infection. A single record per CDR3 protein comes from TCRdb applying MiXCR to the 5' RACE reads. Counted here are some 57,000 distinct CDR3 sequences, over 9.5% occurring once; the ten biggest clones make up around 4.1%. Material for sequencing was whole blood. Source of these receptors: an adult who was a healthcare worker with PCR-confirmed SARS-CoV-2 infection or an uninfected control (not recorded which). CDR3s include the opening cysteine and the closing phenylalanine or tryptophan. The D gene is left open where the match is weak. Clone size is shown for a subset of rows, as once, few, many or a class of expanded clone.

j_gene	v_gene	abundance	d_gene	CDR3nt	CDR3aa
TRBJ1-3	TRBV12-5	many	.	TGTGCTAGTGGTGCTGGAAACACCATATATTTT	CASGAGNTIYF
TRBJ2-7	TRBV12-5	many	.	TGTGCTAGTGGTTTGGGAAGGGCCCCCGAGCAGTACTTC	CASGLGRAPEQYF
TRBJ2-5	TRBV7-3	many	.	TGTGCCAGCAGCTTAACGATGGAAGGGAAGGGAGAGACCCAGTACTTC	CASSLTMEGKGETQYF
TRBJ2-3	TRBV18	many	.	TGTGCCAGCTCACCATCGAGAAGCGGACGAGATACGCAGTATTTT	CASSPSRSGRDTQYF
TRBJ2-1	TRBV29-1	.	.	TGCAGCGTTTGGGGGATTTCCTACAATGAGCAGTTCTTC	CSVWGISYNEQFF
TRBJ1-3	TRBV11-2	.	.	TGTGCCAGCAGCACCCGGACAAAAGGAAACACCATATATTTT	CASSTRTKGNTIYF
TRBJ2-7	TRBV5-1	few	.	TGCGCCAGCAGCTCGGGACCCCCAACCCTCCCCGAGCAGTACTTC	CASSSGPPTLPEQYF
TRBJ1-4	TRBV29-1	many	.	TGCAGCGCCGGCGGTGGAAGCGGTGGTAATGAAAAACTGTTTTTT	CSAGGGSGGNEKLFF
TRBJ2-7	TRBV12-3/TRBV12-4	many	TRBD1	TGTGCCAGCAGCCCCCGTATAGGGACAGGGGGCAGCTACGAGCAGTACTTC	CASSPRIGTGGSYEQYF
TRBJ1-6	TRBV25-1	.	TRBD1	TGTGCCAGCAGTGAAACAGGGGGAGGTTCACCCCTCCACTTT	CASSETGGGSPLHF
TRBJ2-1	TRBV14	many	.	TGTGCCAGCAGCCAGGGGCAGCGATACTCCTACAATGAGCAGTTCTTC	CASSQGQRYSYNEQFF
TRBJ2-1	TRBV10-3	.	TRBD2	TGTGCCATCATGGGTGGACTAGCGGGAGGACAGCAGTTCTTC	CAIMGGLAGGQQFF
TRBJ2-1	TRBV12-2	few	.	TGTGCAAGTCCCCTCCAGGGAGCCTACAATGAGCAGTTCTTC	CASPLQGAYNEQFF
TRBJ1-5	TRBV3-1	many	.	TGTGCCAGCAGCCAAGAGGCTGGGGCTCAGCCCCAGCATTTT	CASSQEAGAQPQHF
TRBJ2-1	TRBV5-1	many	TRBD2	TGCGCCAGCAGCTTGGGGACTAGCGGTGGGGATGAGCAGTTCTTC	CASSLGTSGGDEQFF
TRBJ2-3	TRBV29-1	few	.	TGCAGCGTTGATATGGGGACAGATACGCAGTATTTT	CSVDMGTDTQYF
TRBJ1-1	TRBV18	.	.	TGTGCCAGCTCACTGGGGAGGGGAGAACGAACAGATGAAGCTTTCTTT	CASSLGRGERTDEAFF
TRBJ1-5	TRBV2	many	TRBD1	TGTGCCAGCAGGACCCCAGGGGGGATTGGCAATCAGCCCCAGCATTTT	CASRTPGGIGNQPQHF
TRBJ2-2	TRBV4-2	few	.	TGTGCCAGCAGCCAAGGTGTTGGGGAAACTAACACCGGGGAGCTGTTTTTT	CASSQGVGETNTGELFF
TRBJ2-7	TRBV11-2	few	.	TGTGCCAGCAGCTCCGACTGGGGAGAGCAGTACTTC	CASSSDWGEQYF
TRBJ2-5	TRBV29-1	many	.	TGCAGCGTTATTCGGGAGACCCAGTACTTC	CSVIRETQYF
TRBJ1-1	TRBV29-1	.	.	TGCAGCGTCACGGGGGGGGCGGAAGCTTTCTTT	CSVTGGAEAFF
TRBJ1-2	TRBV6-2/TRBV6-3	many	TRBD1	TGTGCCAGCAGCTTGGGACAGTTCTATGGCTACACCTTC	CASSLGQFYGYTF
TRBJ2-3	TRBV6-6	.	TRBD2	TGTGCCAGCAGTTATTCTGTAGCGGGCCCTCCGACAGATACGCAGTATTTT	CASSYSVAGPPTDTQYF
TRBJ2-1	TRBV6-1	.	.	TGTGCCAGCAGTGTGGTGTACAATGAGCAGTTCTTC	CASSVVYNEQFF
TRBJ2-7	TRBV10-3	many	TRBD2	TGTGCCATCACTGGGACTAGCGGAGGCGAGCAGTACTTC	CAITGTSGGEQYF
TRBJ2-2	TRBV11-2	many	TRBD2	TGTGCCAGCAGCTTAGAACGAGCGGGAGTGGGCACCGGGGAGCTGTTTTTT	CASSLERAGVGTGELFF
TRBJ2-7	TRBV4-1	.	TRBD2	TGCGCCAGCAGCCATGGGACTAGCGCCTCCTACGAGCAGTACTTC	CASSHGTSASYEQYF
TRBJ2-3	TRBV12-5	many	TRBD1	TGTGCTAGTGGTATTGGGACAGGGGGCACAGATACGCAGTATTTT	CASGIGTGGTDTQYF
TRBJ2-7	TRBV10-3	.	TRBD1	TGTGTCATCAGTGCGGACAGGGGGCGGGAGCAGTACTTC	CVISADRGREQYF
TRBJ2-3	TRBV20-1	many	.	TGCAGTGCCTCCCCCTTGATTCGCCCCGGCACAGATACGCAGTATTTT	CSASPLIRPGTDTQYF
TRBJ2-1	TRBV3-2	few	.	TGTGCCAGCAGCCAAGGGGCCTACAATGAGCAGTTCTTC	CASSQGAYNEQFF
TRBJ1-2	TRBV12-3/TRBV12-4	.	.	TGTGCCAGCAGTTCGAGGACAGAGGGGTATGGCTACACCTTC	CASSSRTEGYGYTF
TRBJ1-6	TRBV5-6	many	.	TGTGCCAGCAGCTCCACAACACGGTCACCCCTCCACTTT	CASSSTTRSPLHF
TRBJ2-3	TRBV29-1	many	TRBD2	TGCAGCGTCGGGGGGGGACGCACAGATACGCAGTATTTT	CSVGGGRTDTQYF
TRBJ1-1	TRBV7-9	many	.	TGTGCCAGCAGCTTGGAGGGCGGGAGGCGAACTGAAGCTTTCTTT	CASSLEGGRRTEAFF
TRBJ2-4	TRBV10-3	many	.	TGTGCCACCCGTGAATCCGGAAACATTCAGTACTTC	CATRESGNIQYF
TRBJ2-3	TRBV7-9	many	.	TGTGCCAGCAGCTTAGCATGGGAAGCAGATACGCAGTATTTT	CASSLAWEADTQYF
TRBJ2-5	TRBV5-1	.	.	TGCGCCAGCGGCTCGGACAGCCAAGAGACCCAGTACTTC	CASGSDSQETQYF
TRBJ2-5	TRBV12-3/TRBV12-4	few	.	TGTGCCAGCAGTCCCCCGATTTCGAGCGGGTTCCAAGAGACCCAGTACTTC	CASSPPISSGFQETQYF
TRBJ1-2	TRBV6-6	few	.	TGTGCCAGCAGAGACGGGGGGCGGGTCAACTATGGCTACACCTTC	CASRDGGRVNYGYTF
TRBJ2-7	TRBV20-1	.	.	TGCAGTGCCCCAGAGACGTTGAGCTACGAGCAGTACTTC	CSAPETLSYEQYF
TRBJ1-1	TRBV5-1	many	.	TGCGCCAGCAGCCCCCGGACAGATTTGAACACTGAAGCTTTCTTT	CASSPRTDLNTEAFF
TRBJ1-2	TRBV7-9	many	.	TGTGCCAGCAGCTTTCTCCAGGGAGACTATGGCTACACCTTC	CASSFLQGDYGYTF
TRBJ1-2	TRBV7-9	many	.	TGTGCCAGCAGCTTAGCGCCAGGGAACTATGGCTACACCTTC	CASSLAPGNYGYTF
TRBJ1-4	TRBV9	few	TRBD1	TGTGCCAGCAGCCTCGGACAGGGCGAACTGTTTTTT	CASSLGQGELFF
TRBJ2-2	TRBV2	many	TRBD2	TGTGCCAGCAGCCCTACTAGCGGTGCCACCGGGGAGCTGTTTTTT	CASSPTSGATGELFF
TRBJ2-2	TRBV21-1	.	.	TGTGCCAGCAGAAGGGACAGCAAAACCGGGGAGCTGTTTTTT	CASRRDSKTGELFF
TRBJ1-2	TRBV19	few	.	TGTGCCAGTAGAACCCGGGGCGCACCCAACTATGGCTACACCTTC	CASRTRGAPNYGYTF
TRBJ2-5	TRBV29-1	many	.	TGCAGCGTGAAACCAGGGTCGGAGACCCAGTACTTC	CSVKPGSETQYF
TRBJ2-3	TRBV15	many	.	TGTGCCACCAGCAGTGATCGGACGAAGCCTTTTCTTGATACGCAGTATTTT	CATSSDRTKPFLDTQYF
TRBJ2-3	TRBV11-2	many	.	TGTGCCAGCAGCTCACGAGTGGGCCCTCTTAACACAGATACGCAGTATTTT	CASSSRVGPLNTDTQYF
TRBJ1-2	TRBV6-6	many	.	TGTGCCAGCATTCCCGGGAGGGGATTCGGGTATGGCTACACCTTC	CASIPGRGFGYGYTF
TRBJ2-7	TRBV20-1	.	.	TGCAGTGCTAGAAATCCAGGCTACGAGCAGTACTTC	CSARNPGYEQYF
TRBJ2-1	TRBV9	.	.	TGTGCCAGCAGCCCTTTTCTAGCGCCCAACAATGAGCAGTTCTTC	CASSPFLAPNNEQFF
TRBJ1-1	TRBV12-5	many	.	TGTGCTAGTGGTACCCCGCGCGGGAACACTGAAGCTTTCTTT	CASGTPRGNTEAFF
TRBJ2-3	TRBV6-5	few	.	TGTGCCAGCAGTTACTCCCCCGAGGGGCGGGATACGCAGTATTTT	CASSYSPEGRDTQYF
TRBJ2-2	TRBV7-3	many	.	TGTGCCAGCCGGCCCTCGAACACCGGGGAGCTGTTTTTT	CASRPSNTGELFF
TRBJ2-1	TRBV30	many	.	TGTGCCTGGAGTAGTAGCAATGAGCAGTTCTTC	CAWSSSNEQFF